A selection of T cell receptor beta chains follows, all from one sample in a study of cytomegalovirus exposure and HLA in healthy donors. The table came from immunoSEQ multiplex PCR; TCRdb's copy has only in-frame clones and leaves some out. The repertoire holds around 160,000 clones, with approximately 80% as singletons. The sequenced material came from PBMCs. These receptors came from a man aged 30-40 years in good health and CMV-seropositive. Both conserved end residues are part of each CDR3. Fields, in order: J gene, V gene, CDR3 protein.

TRBJ2-3 TRBV6-5 CASSYSRGNTDTQYF
TRBJ2-7 TRBV11-2 CASSRGGGSYEQYF
TRBJ2-3 TRBV7-2 CASSPLRGGSTDTQYF
TRBJ2-3 TRBV7-6 CASSLLPARDTQYF
TRBJ1-5 TRBV7-6 CASSPGQGGYSNQPQHF
TRBJ1-1 TRBV6-5 CASSPAGMNTEAFF
TRBJ1-1 TRBV9 CASSTGVSAEAFF
TRBJ2-5 TRBV7-2 CASSFGGETQYF
TRBJ1-1 TRBV29-1 CSVDFATGPGIEAFF
TRBJ2-3 TRBV2 CASSWSGGGATDTQYF
TRBJ1-1 TRBV6-5 CASSYAGTEKNTEAFF
TRBJ2-2 TRBV13 CASSPEGQGVTGELFF
TRBJ2-2 TRBV27 CASSGGATPAGELFF
TRBJ1-5 TRBV4-2 CASSQDRRANSNQPQHF
TRBJ2-3 TRBV2 CASCGGAKDTQYF
TRBJ2-5 TRBV2 CASSPGSSQETQYF
TRBJ1-6 TRBV27 CASSFYLGTINSPLHF
TRBJ2-7 TRBV5-1 CASRNLKGDEQYF
TRBJ2-7 TRBV27 CASSTNSQSSSYEQYF
TRBJ2-7 TRBV18 CASSPRQVGVGEQYF
TRBJ2-2 TRBV7-2 CASTRNADTGELFF
TRBJ1-2 TRBV7-2 CASSFAGQGARGYTF
TRBJ2-5 TRBV5-4 CASRGLAEETQYF
TRBJ2-2 TRBV6-5 CASSYETNRVTGELFF
TRBJ1-2 TRBV5-1 CASSFEGVSGYTF
TRBJ2-7 TRBV6-1 CASRETSGGTPWYEQYF
TRBJ2-3 TRBV7-2 CASSLVQGADTQYF